Reported below is one TCR beta chain. The data derive from a study of blood T cell repertoires in COVID-19. CDR3 length equals 13 residues. Germline V CDR1 and CDR2: SEHNR, FQNEAQ (reference sequence). The germline V and J ends were trimmed by 5 bases and 7 bases, with 12 bases remaining between them. Per the authors' pipeline: From reference gene primer amplification, estimates of nucleated cell counts were derived. Produced via immunoSEQ multiplex PCR; TCRdb's table is partial and in-frame only. The D gene and trimming were derived from the DNA, and the V and J assignments and clone size from that table. The repertoire holds some 40,000 clones, with approximately 94% as singletons.

The clonotype comes from a man aged 50 or older with COVID-19, enrolled during active disease. Sequencing was done on a sample of peripheral blood. This rearrangement joins TRBV7-9 to TRBJ1-5, with D perhaps matching TRBD1 (6 bases). CDR3 protein: CASSQDSGQPQHF. Written as DNA, the CDR3 is TGTGCCAGCAGCCAGGACAGCGGACAGCCCCAGCATTTT.